The 25 T cell receptor beta chains listed next were all sequenced from one sample in a study of blood T cell repertoires in COVID-19 (dated by TCRdb to the early 2020s). Receptors were amplified or captured by the immunoSEQ multiplex PCR assay. What TCRdb holds here is the immuneACCESS table cut down to in-frame rearrangements. Part of the clones is not present; checked against another copy, under half of the missing clones reflect an unresolved V gene, and the others are unexplained. Here the sample has 150,000 to 200,000 clones; more than 90% occur a single time. Over 15% of the sample is taken by the ten largest. Input material: peripheral blood. The receptor source for this set is a man aged 60 to 75 with active or convalescent COVID-19.

The J gene is TRBJ1-1, the V gene TRBV2; 8 bases map to TRBD1. V was clipped by 6 bases and J by 1 base; unmatched bases: 4. CDR1 SNHLY and CDR2 FYNNEI come from the germline V gene. The CDR3 has 14 amino acids. CDR3 protein: CASRFGTGNTEAFF. The CDR3 nucleotides read TGTGCCAGCAGGTTCGGGACAGGGAACACTGAAGCTTTCTTT.

The J gene is TRBJ1-6, the V gene TRBV14; weak D call: TRBD1 (6 bases). The ends were cut back, 0 bases at V and 9 bases at J, with 12 bases in the middle. This CDR3 is built from 15 residues. Germline CDR1 and CDR2: SGHDN and FVKESK. The CDR3 spells CASSQDYRVGSPLHF. The CDR3 DNA reads TGTGCCAGCAGCCAAGATTACAGGGTGGGTTCACCCCTCCACTTT.

V is TRBV15 and J is TRBJ2-7; perhaps TRBD1 as D (5 bases). The CDR3 is made up of 12 amino acids. The germline V gene encodes CDR1 LNHNV and CDR2 YYDKDF (reference sequence). V dropped 4 bases and J dropped 3 bases, with 7 bases sitting between them. In DNA form, the CDR3 reads TGTGCCACCAGCATAAGGGGCTACGAGCAGTACTTC. This sequence encodes CATSIRGYEQYF.

The rearrangement links TRBV5-5 to TRBJ1-3; 8 bases fit TRBD1. The CDR3 spans 18 residues. V dropped 4 bases and J dropped 3; count of bases not matched to a gene: 15. The V gene's germline CDR1 is SGHKS and CDR2 YYEKEE (reference sequence). This CDR3 is CASSGPALSGGIGNTIYF. The CDR3 nucleotides read TGTGCCAGCAGCGGACCGGCCCTTTCAGGGGGCATTGGAAACACCATATATTTT.

The CDR3 DNA reads as TGTGCCATCAGTGAAAACGACAGAACTAATCAGCCCCAGCATTTT. It codes for CAISENDRTNQPQHF. This chain uses TRBV10-3 with TRBJ1-5; a weak D match, TRBD1 (5 bases). The V and J ends lost 3 bases and 4 bases respectively, with 13 bases between them. The germline CDR1 and CDR2 sequences are ENHRY and SYGVKD. The CDR3 length is 15 residues.

This chain connects TRBV9 to TRBJ2-3, with 9 positions matching TRBD2. The CDR3 consists of 16 residues. With 0 bases clipped from V and 6 bases from J, the junction kept 8 bases outside the gene matches. Germline CDR1 SGDLS, CDR2 YYNGEE. The CDR3 here is CASSVGVLAGFDTQYF. The CDR3 bases are TGTGCCAGCAGCGTAGGAGTGCTAGCGGGGTTTGATACGCAGTATTTT.

The chain joins TRBV18 to TRBJ2-1; tentative D call: TRBD2 (6 bases). The CDR3 consists of 15 residues. In germline, CDR1 is KGHSH, CDR2 LQKENI. The germline V and J ends were trimmed by 5 bases and 4 bases, with 15 bases remaining between them. DNA for the CDR3: TGTGCCAGCTCAATTCCGGGGGACCTATACAATGAGCAGTTCTTC. The encoded protein is CASSIPGDLYNEQFF.

For the CDR3, the DNA is TGTGCCAGCAGCTTAGAGCCCCAAGGACTCTACCGCAATGATCTGGGCACTGAAGCTTTCTTT. Translating it yields CASSLEPQGLYRNDLGTEAFF. The rearrangement links TRBV7-8 to TRBJ1-1; D is ambiguous. Trimming took 1 base from V and 4 from J, leaving 31 bases between them. Germline V CDR1 and CDR2: SGHVS, FQNEAQ. The CDR3 consists of 21 residues.

CDR3 DNA: TGTGCCAGCAGCTTGGCCGTTTCAGGGGGCTATGGCTACACCTTC. Translated, it gives CASSLAVSGGYGYTF. The chain uses TRBV5-4 and TRBJ1-2; 7 nucleotides match TRBD1. V lost 0 bases to trimming and J lost 4 bases; unmatched junction nucleotides: 6. The V gene's germline CDR1 is SGHNT and CDR2 YYREEE (reference sequence). The length of the CDR3 is 15 residues.

The chain combines TRBV4-1 with TRBJ2-5, with D possibly matching TRBD1 (5 bases). The germline V and J ends were trimmed by 0 bases and 5 bases, with 13 bases remaining between them. Germline V lookup: CDR1 MGHRA, CDR2 YSYEKL. This CDR3 has 15 amino acids. The CDR3 protein is CASSQDDRGSETQYF. The DNA of the CDR3 is TGCGCCAGCAGCCAAGATGACAGAGGATCGGAGACCCAGTACTTC.

V and J are TRBV3-1 (or the pseudogene TRBV3-2) and TRBJ1-3; D might be TRBD1 (5 bases). The V and J ends lost 0 bases and 4 bases respectively, with 13 bases between them. Germline assignment: CDR1 LGHDT and CDR2 YNNKEL (reference sequence). The CDR3 covers 16 residues. The CDR3 here is CASSQDQVGRGNTIYF. The DNA for the CDR3 is TGTGCCAGCAGCCAAGATCAGGTGGGGCGAGGAAACACCATATATTTT.

The chain employs TRBV30 and TRBJ1-4; possible D gene TRBD1, 5 bases. Germline V gene data show CDR1 as GTSNPN and CDR2 as SVGIG (reference sequence). V lost 0 bases and J lost 8, with 13 bases in between. The CDR3 is 14 amino acids. The CDR3 nucleotides are TGTGCCTGGAGTGTCCAGGGTATGGGGGAAAAACTGTTTTTT. This codes for CAWSVQGMGEKLFF.

The V and J genes are TRBV29-1 and TRBJ1-2; D remains ambiguous. This CDR3 comprises 14 residues. Germline-derived CDR1 and CDR2 are SQVTM and ANQGSEA. V was clipped by 4 bases and J by 3 bases, with 15 bases between them. CDR3 residues: CSVVGEEVYYGYTF. The CDR3 nucleotides read TGCAGCGTTGTTGGCGAGGAGGTGTACTATGGCTACACCTTC. The variable domain in full, completed from reference TRBV29-1 and TRBJ1-2, reads SAVISQKPSRDICQRGTSLTIQCQVDSQVTMMFWYRQQPGQSLTLIATANQGSEATYESGFVIDKFPISRPNLTFSTLTVSNMSPEDSSIYLCSVVGEEVYYGYTFGSGTRLTVV.

The chain recombines TRBV29-1 with TRBJ2-7, with D unresolved. The V and J ends lost 1 base and 3 bases respectively, with 7 bases between them. This CDR3 has 12 amino acids. Germline V CDR1 and CDR2: SQVTM, ANQGSEA. The CDR3 nucleotides are TGCAGCGTTGAAGTTCCAAACTACGAGCAGTACTTC. Amino acids: CSVEVPNYEQYF.

The J gene is TRBJ1-6, the V gene TRBV6-5, with 7 bases that match TRBD1. CDR1 is MNHEY, CDR2 SVGAGI, per germline. The CDR3 is made up of 14 amino acids. The J segment lost 7 bases and the V segment lost 7 bases, leaving 7 bases of the junction unmatched. In DNA, the CDR3 is TGTGCCAGCACTCGAACAGGGGTCAATTCACCCCTCCACTTT. This sequence encodes CASTRTGVNSPLHF.

The V call is TRBV5-1, the J call TRBJ2-7, with TRBD2 identical over 7 bases. Germline CDR1 and CDR2: SGHRS and YFSETQ. This CDR3 has 13 amino acids. Unmatched junction bases numbered 6, after V lost 4 bases and J lost 5 bases. This CDR3 is CASSPREVDEQYF. Written as DNA, the CDR3 is TGCGCCAGCAGCCCCCGGGAGGTCGACGAGCAGTACTTC.

This chain joins TRBV10-1 and TRBJ2-2; unclear D gene. Germline V gene lookup returns CDR1 WNHNN and CDR2 SYGVQD (reference sequence). V was trimmed by 4 bases and J by 0 bases, leaving 6 bases between them. The CDR3 length is 14 residues. The CDR3 spells CASSAQANTGELFF. Written as DNA, the CDR3 is TGCGCCAGCAGTGCCCAGGCGAACACCGGGGAGCTGTTTTTT.

The chain employs TRBV11-2 and TRBJ2-3, with D possibly TRBD2 on 6 matching bases. V lost 7 bases, J lost 4 bases, and 24 bases lay in between. The CDR3 totals 17 residues. Germline V CDR1 and CDR2: SGHAT, FQNNGV. This CDR3 is CASTPNRLGVKADTQYF. Written as DNA, the CDR3 is TGTGCCAGCACCCCAAATCGACTAGGGGTGAAGGCAGATACGCAGTATTTT.

The chain carries TRBV25-1 and TRBJ1-2, with 8 bases fitting TRBD1. This CDR3 comprises 16 residues. CDR1 and CDR2 (germline): MGHDK, SYGVNS. J lost 4 bases, V lost 6 bases, and 13 bases had no gene match. The CDR3 DNA sequence: TGTGCCAGCAGACCCGACAGGGGATTCGGTTTCTATGGCTACACCTTC. This translates into CASRPDRGFGFYGYTF.

The rearrangement uses TRBV5-4 and TRBJ2-5; D is undetermined. The CDR3 is 15 amino acids. Trimming pared 0 bases from V and 1 base from J, leaving 10 bases between. The germline CDR1 and CDR2 sequences are SGHNT and YYREEE (reference sequence). The CDR3 nucleotides read TGTGCCAGCAGCTTGGCCGGTACTACCCAAGAGACCCAGTACTTC. The encoded protein is CASSLAGTTQETQYF.

The chain combines TRBV7-2 with TRBJ2-1; TRBD1 matches at 9 bases. The germline V gene has CDR1 SGHTA and CDR2 FQGNSA. This CDR3 is 13 amino acids long. After removal of 5 bases from V and 7 bases from J, the junction contained 3 bases not matched to a gene. For the CDR3, the DNA is TGTGCCAGCAGCCGGACAGGGGCGAATGAGCAGTTCTTC. Its protein product is CASSRTGANEQFF.

This clone has more than one count but fewer than ten. The chain links TRBV5-5 to TRBJ1-5; TRBD1 is a possible D gene (6 bases). Trimming removed 3 bases from V and 8 bases from J, with 12 bases in between. The CDR3 spans 13 residues. Germline V gives CDR1 SGHKS, CDR2 YYEKEE (reference sequence). CDR3 in amino acids: CASSSWGPEPQHF. The CDR3 nucleotides are TGTGCCAGCAGCTCATGGGGGCCGGAGCCCCAGCATTTT.

The chain joins TRBV27 to TRBJ2-5; 7 bases agree with TRBD1. V dropped 6 bases and J dropped 1; count of bases not matched to a gene: 8. Germline CDR1 is MNHEY and CDR2 is SMNVEV (reference sequence). The CDR3 totals 15 residues. The CDR3 loop is CASRSGTAVQETQYF. CDR3 DNA: TGTGCCAGCAGGTCCGGGACAGCGGTCCAAGAGACCCAGTACTTC.

This rearrangement joins TRBV2 to TRBJ2-3; TRBD1 agrees at 9 bases. After removal of 4 bases from V and 0 bases from J, the junction contained 2 bases not matched to a gene. Per the germline V gene, CDR1 is SNHLY and CDR2 is FYNNEI. The CDR3 runs 15 residues. The CDR3 region has the DNA TGTGCCAGCAGTGTCGGGACAGGGAGCACAGATACGCAGTATTTT. Translated: CASSVGTGSTDTQYF.

The chain employs TRBV4-2 and TRBJ1-2; 10 positions match TRBD1. This CDR3 has 17 amino acids. With 0 bases clipped from V and 3 bases from J, the junction kept 7 bases outside the gene matches. CDR1 is LGHNA, CDR2 YNFKEQ, per germline. CDR3 sequence (DNA): TGTGCCAGCAGCCAAGATCCCGGGACAGGGGTCTACTATGGCTACACCTTC. This translates into CASSQDPGTGVYYGYTF.